This TCR beta chain was sequenced during a study of shared clonotypes between healthy human individuals. The CDR3 extends over 14 amino acids. V lost 3 bases to trimming and J lost 5 bases, with 11 bases between them. Germline CDR1 is SGHRS and CDR2 is YFSETQ. Using immunoSEQ multiplex PCR, the repertoire was profiled, and TCRdb retains in-frame clones only, with some absent. Of 1.5 million to 2.5 million clones listed, about 94% are singletons. Only CD45RO-negative cells positively selected for CCR7 counted as naive CD8 cells, so terminally differentiated effector memory CD45RA+ cells were excluded.

The V call is TRBV5-1, the J call TRBJ2-2; no clear D gene. The sequencing input was naive CD8+ T cells sorted from blood. This clonotype originated in a man younger than 30 in good health. CDR3 nucleotide sequence: TGCGCCAGCAGCTCATACTCGGATACCGGGGAGCTGTTTTTT. Protein: CASSSYSDTGELFF. Full variable domain (remainder filled in from reference TRBV5-1 and TRBJ2-2): KAGVTQTPRYLIKTRGQQVTLSCSPISGHRSVSWYQQTPGQGLQFLFEYFSETQRNKGNFPGRFSGRQFSNSRSEMNVSTLELGDSALYLCASSSYSDTGELFFGEGSRLTVL.